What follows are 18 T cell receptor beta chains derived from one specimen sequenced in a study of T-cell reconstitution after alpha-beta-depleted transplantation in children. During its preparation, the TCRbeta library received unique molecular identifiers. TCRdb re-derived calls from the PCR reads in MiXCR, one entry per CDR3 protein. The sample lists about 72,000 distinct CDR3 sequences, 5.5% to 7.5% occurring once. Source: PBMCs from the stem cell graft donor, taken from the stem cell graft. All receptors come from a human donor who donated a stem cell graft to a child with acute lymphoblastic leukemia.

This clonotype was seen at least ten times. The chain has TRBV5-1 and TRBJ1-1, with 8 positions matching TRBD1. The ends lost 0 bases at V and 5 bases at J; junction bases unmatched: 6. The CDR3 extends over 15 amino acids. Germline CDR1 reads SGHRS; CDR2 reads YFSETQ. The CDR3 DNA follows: TGCGCCAGCAGCTTGGTTATCCGGGACAGGACTGAAGCTTTCTTT. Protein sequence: CASSLVIRDRTEAFF. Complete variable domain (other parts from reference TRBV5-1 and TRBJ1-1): KAGVTQTPRYLIKTRGQQVTLSCSPISGHRSVSWYQQTPGQGLQFLFEYFSETQRNKGNFPGRFSGRQFSNSRSEMNVSTLELGDSALYLCASSLVIRDRTEAFFGQGTRLTVV.

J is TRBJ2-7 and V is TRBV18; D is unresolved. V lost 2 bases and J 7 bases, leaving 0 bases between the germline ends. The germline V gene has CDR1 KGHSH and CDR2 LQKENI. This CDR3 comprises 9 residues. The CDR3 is CASSPEQYF. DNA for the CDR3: TGTGCCAGCTCACCAGAGCAGTACTTC.

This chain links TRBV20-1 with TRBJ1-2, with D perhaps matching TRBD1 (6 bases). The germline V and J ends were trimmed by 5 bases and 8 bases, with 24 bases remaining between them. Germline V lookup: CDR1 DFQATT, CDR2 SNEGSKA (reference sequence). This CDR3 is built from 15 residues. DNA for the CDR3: TGCAGTGCTTGGACCGGGGATCGTTCTCAGGGGGGCTACACCTTC. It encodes CSAWTGDRSQGGYTF.

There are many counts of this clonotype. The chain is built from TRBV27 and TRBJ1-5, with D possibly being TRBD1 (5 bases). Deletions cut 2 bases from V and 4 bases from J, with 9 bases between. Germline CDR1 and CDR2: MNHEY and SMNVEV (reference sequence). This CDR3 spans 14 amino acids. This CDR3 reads CASSLGAENQPQHF. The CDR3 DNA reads TGTGCCAGCAGTTTAGGGGCAGAGAATCAGCCCCAGCATTTT.

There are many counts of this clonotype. The CDR3 DNA is TGCAGTGCTAGTGGGGCGGCCAGGAGGTCTCAGCCCCAGCATTTT. Protein sequence: CSASGAARRSQPQHF. This chain connects TRBV20-1 to TRBJ1-5, with D perhaps matching TRBD1 (5 bases). Germline V gene data show CDR1 as DFQATT and CDR2 as SNEGSKA (reference sequence). V gave up 3 bases and J gave up 6 bases, with 18 bases separating them. The CDR3 contains 15 residues.

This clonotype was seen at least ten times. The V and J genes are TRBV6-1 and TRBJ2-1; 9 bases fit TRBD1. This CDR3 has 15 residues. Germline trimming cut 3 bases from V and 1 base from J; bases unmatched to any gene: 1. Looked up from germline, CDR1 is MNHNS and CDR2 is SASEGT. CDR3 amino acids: CASSDGQGSYNEQFF. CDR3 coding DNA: TGTGCCAGCAGTGACGGACAGGGGTCCTACAATGAGCAGTTCTTC.

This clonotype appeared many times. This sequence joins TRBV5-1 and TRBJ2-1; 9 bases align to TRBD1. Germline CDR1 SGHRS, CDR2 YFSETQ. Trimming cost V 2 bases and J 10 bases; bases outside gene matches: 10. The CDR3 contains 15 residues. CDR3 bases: TGCGCCAGCAGCTTCTGGGACAGGGCAGGTTCGGAGCAGTTCTTC. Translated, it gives CASSFWDRAGSEQFF.

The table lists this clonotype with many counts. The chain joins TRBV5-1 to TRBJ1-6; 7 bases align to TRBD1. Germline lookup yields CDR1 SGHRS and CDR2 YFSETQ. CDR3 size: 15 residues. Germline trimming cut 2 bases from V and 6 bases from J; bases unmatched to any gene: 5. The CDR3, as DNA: TGCGCCAGCAGCTTTACAGGGGCTGGTAATTCACCCCTCCACTTT. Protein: CASSFTGAGNSPLHF.

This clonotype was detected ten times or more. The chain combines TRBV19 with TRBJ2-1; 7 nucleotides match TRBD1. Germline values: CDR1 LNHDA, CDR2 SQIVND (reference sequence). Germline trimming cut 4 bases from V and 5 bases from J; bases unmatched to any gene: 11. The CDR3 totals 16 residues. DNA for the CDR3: TGTGCCAGTAGTAACAGGAAGACAGGGCCCCACAATGAGCAGTTCTTC. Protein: CASSNRKTGPHNEQFF.

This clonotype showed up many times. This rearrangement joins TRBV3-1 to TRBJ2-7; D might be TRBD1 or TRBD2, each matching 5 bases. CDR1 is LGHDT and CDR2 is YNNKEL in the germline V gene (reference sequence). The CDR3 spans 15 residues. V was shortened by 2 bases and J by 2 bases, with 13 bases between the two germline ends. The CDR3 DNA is TGTGCCAGCAGCCAAACCGGGGACCCGGCCTACGAGCAGTACTTC. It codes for CASSQTGDPAYEQYF.

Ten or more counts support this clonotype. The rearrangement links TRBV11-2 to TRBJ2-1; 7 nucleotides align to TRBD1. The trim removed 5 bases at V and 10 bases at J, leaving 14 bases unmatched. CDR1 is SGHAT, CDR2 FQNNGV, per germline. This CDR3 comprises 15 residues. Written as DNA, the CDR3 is TGTGCCAGCAGCCTTCTCCACACCACAGGGGACGAGCAGTTCTTC. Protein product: CASSLLHTTGDEQFF.

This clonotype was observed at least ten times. CDR3 amino acids: CASSPITNTEAFF. The CDR3 DNA reads TGTGCCAGCAGCCCAATCACGAACACTGAAGCTTTCTTT. The chain carries TRBV6-5 and TRBJ1-1, with D uncertain. The CDR3 contains 13 residues. Trimming cost V 6 bases and J 1 base, with 9 bases left between them. Germline V lookup: CDR1 MNHEY, CDR2 SVGAGI.

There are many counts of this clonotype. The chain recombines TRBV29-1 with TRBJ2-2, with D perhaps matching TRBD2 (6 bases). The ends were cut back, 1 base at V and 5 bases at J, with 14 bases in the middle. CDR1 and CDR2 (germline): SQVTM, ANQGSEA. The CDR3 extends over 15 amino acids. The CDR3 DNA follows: TGCAGCGTTGAAGGGGGGGAGACGGCGACCGGGGAGCTGTTTTTT. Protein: CSVEGGETATGELFF.

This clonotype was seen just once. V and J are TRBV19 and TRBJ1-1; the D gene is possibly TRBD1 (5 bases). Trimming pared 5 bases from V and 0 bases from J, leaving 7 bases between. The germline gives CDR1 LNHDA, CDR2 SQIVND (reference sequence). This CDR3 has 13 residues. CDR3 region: CASSATVNTEAFF. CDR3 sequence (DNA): TGTGCCAGTAGTGCGACAGTGAACACTGAAGCTTTCTTT. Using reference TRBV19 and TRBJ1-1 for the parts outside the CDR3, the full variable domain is DGGITQSPKYLFRKEGQNVTLSCEQNLNHDAMYWYRQDPGQGLRLIYYSQIVNDFQKGDIAEGYSVSREKKESFPLTVTSAQKNPTAFYLCASSATVNTEAFFGQGTRLTVV.

CDR3 coding DNA: TGCGCCAGCAGCCAAGATTCTAGCAGCAATCAGCCCCAGCATTTT. Encoded protein: CASSQDSSSNQPQHF. The genes are TRBV4-3 and TRBJ1-5; D gene unclear. The germline V and J ends were trimmed by 0 bases and 1 base, with 7 bases remaining between them. CDR3 length equals 15 residues. The germline V gene encodes CDR1 LGHNA and CDR2 YSLEER.

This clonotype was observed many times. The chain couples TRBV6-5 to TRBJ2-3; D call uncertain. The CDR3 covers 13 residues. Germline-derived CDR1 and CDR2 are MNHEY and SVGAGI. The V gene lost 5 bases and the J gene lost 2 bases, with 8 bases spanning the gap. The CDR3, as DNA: TGTGCCAGCAGTCCCCTTCTCACAGATACGCAGTATTTT. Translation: CASSPLLTDTQYF.

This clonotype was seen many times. DNA for the CDR3: TGTGCCAGCAGCTCCGGAGGGCGCTTGCAGTTCTTC. It encodes CASSSGGRLQFF. The V call is TRBV7-2, the J call TRBJ2-1, with D tentatively TRBD2 (6 bases). V was cut by 4 bases and J by 12 bases, with 13 bases left in between. This CDR3 has 12 residues. Germline assignment: CDR1 SGHTA and CDR2 FQGNSA.

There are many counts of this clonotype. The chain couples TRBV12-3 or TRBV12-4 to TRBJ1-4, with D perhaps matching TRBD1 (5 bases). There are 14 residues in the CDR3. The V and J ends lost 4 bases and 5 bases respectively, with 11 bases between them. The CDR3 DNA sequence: TGTGCCAGCAGTTCCGCGGGGGTCAATGAAAAACTGTTTTTT. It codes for CASSSAGVNEKLFF.